This T cell receptor (beta chain) was obtained from a study of beta chain features in type 1 diabetes. Background on the study: The patients were much like the healthy donors in age, gender and cell yields.

Findings and caveats of the study: Across patients, naive, central memory and Treg TCRB repertoires exhibited apparently greater similarity than was observed across healthy donors. Patients with type 1 diabetes carried fewer insertions and had more deletions at their VDJ junctions. Moderately but significantly shorter TCRB CDR3s were found in Type 1 diabetes patients in all four CD4+ subsets.

CDR3 length equals 13 residues. Germline V gene data show CDR1 as GTSNPN and CDR2 as SVGIG (reference sequence). V lost 3 bases and J lost 3, with 11 bases in between. A few counts support this clone. Antigen unknown. TCRB transcripts that were expressed got sequenced, as all of the isolated RNA had been reverse transcribed. Libraries were prepared by immunoSEQ multiplex PCR; TCRdb keeps only in-frame clonotypes and omits some of them. The repertoire includes 600,000 or so clones, over 12% of them detected once, and roughly 0.04% sits in the top ten. The specimen sequenced was naive CD4+ T cells from blood. The sequence was collected from a man between 18 and 29 years old with type 1 diabetes. The V call is TRBV30, the J call TRBJ1-2; D remains ambiguous. In DNA, the CDR3 is TGTGCCTGGAGCGGCACCGGGGACTATGGCTACACCTTC. This sequence encodes CAWSGTGDYGYTF.